These 21 T cell receptor beta chains originate from one sample sequenced in a study of blood T cell repertoires in COVID-19. Assay: immunoSEQ multiplex PCR; the TCRdb copy retains only in-frame clones and omits some. The table lists some 100,000 clones, approximately 86% of them singletons. Specimen: peripheral blood. These receptors were obtained from a woman in her sixties or seventies with acute or convalescent COVID-19.

The chain uses TRBV9 and TRBJ1-1; 11 bases are a match to TRBD1. The CDR3 totals 16 residues. J was trimmed by 1 base and V by 4 bases; bases with no gene match: 6. Germline loops: CDR1 SGDLS, CDR2 YYNGEE. CDR3 sequence: CASSRGQGAGNTEAFF. The DNA for the CDR3 is TGTGCCAGCAGCAGAGGACAGGGGGCCGGGAACACTGAAGCTTTCTTT.

This chain links TRBV14 with TRBJ2-2, with D maybe TRBD1 (6 bases). Trimming took 6 bases from V and 3 from J, leaving 11 bases between them. CDR1 and CDR2 from the germline V gene are SGHDN and FVKESK. CDR3 length equals 14 residues. Written as DNA, the CDR3 is TGTGCCAGCAGACAGGGTCTAGACACCGGGGAGCTGTTTTTT. This translates into CASRQGLDTGELFF.

The genes are TRBV11-2 and TRBJ1-3, with TRBD1 as a possible D gene (6 bases). This CDR3 is built from 16 residues. CDR1 is SGHAT and CDR2 is FQNNGV in the germline V gene. Trimming took off 3 bases at V and 0 bases at J, with 12 bases between the two ends. CDR3 nucleotide sequence: TGTGCCAGCAGCTTCCTCAGGGGTGGCTCTGGAAACACCATATATTTT. Protein: CASSFLRGGSGNTIYF.

Worth noting for this clone: The sample holds other DNA sequences that translate to the same CDR3. The chain employs TRBV5-4 and TRBJ2-7; perhaps TRBD1 as D (5 bases). V lost 2 bases and J 4 bases, leaving 7 bases between the germline ends. The CDR3 totals 12 residues. Germline loops: CDR1 SGHNT, CDR2 YYREEE (reference sequence). CDR3 in DNA: TGTGCCAGCAGCTTAGGGGCATACGAGCAGTACTTC. Its translation: CASSLGAYEQYF.

J is TRBJ1-5 and V is TRBV25-1; TRBD1 matches 8 bases. The germline CDR1 and CDR2 sequences are MGHDK and SYGVNS. J gave up 7 bases and V 3 bases, and 8 bases lay outside the gene matches. The CDR3 consists of 15 residues. The CDR3 DNA sequence: TGTGCCAGCAGTGAGGGAGCAGGGGGCCCCCAGCCCCAGCATTTT. Its translation: CASSEGAGGPQPQHF.

The chain carries TRBV28 and TRBJ1-4, with 9 bases matching TRBD1. The germline V gene encodes CDR1 MDHEN and CDR2 SYDVKM. J lost 8 bases, V lost 4 bases, and 8 bases had no gene match. This CDR3 region has 15 residues. Here the CDR3 DNA reads TGTGCCAGCAGTTCTCCGGGACAGGGTGAAGAAAAACTGTTTTTT. Translating gives CASSSPGQGEEKLFF.

This clone was recorded only once. The V and J genes are TRBV11-2 and TRBJ1-1; no firm D call. The CDR3 extends over 13 amino acids. CDR1 is SGHAT and CDR2 is FQNNGV in the germline V gene. Trimming pared 2 bases from V and 3 bases from J, leaving 7 bases between. The CDR3 DNA follows: TGTGCCAGCAGCTTATCTCTGTACACTGAAGCTTTCTTT. This translates into CASSLSLYTEAFF.

V and J are TRBV28 and TRBJ2-7; maybe TRBD2 (6 bases). V lost 6 bases and J 2 bases, leaving 11 bases between the germline ends. The length of the CDR3 is 13 residues. The germline V gene has CDR1 MDHEN and CDR2 SYDVKM. The CDR3 DNA follows: TGTGCCAGCAGCCGGAGGGCCCCCTACGAGCAGTACTTC. This gives the protein CASSRRAPYEQYF.

The genes are TRBV27 and TRBJ2-5, with 7 positions matching TRBD1. This CDR3 spans 15 amino acids. The V and J ends lost 2 bases and 0 bases, in that order; junction bases with no gene match: 3. Germline CDR1 reads MNHEY; CDR2 reads SMNVEV (reference sequence). The CDR3 protein is CASSLDRANQETQYF. For the CDR3, the DNA is TGTGCCAGCAGTTTAGACAGGGCCAACCAAGAGACCCAGTACTTC.

This chain connects TRBV3-1 (or the pseudogene TRBV3-2) to TRBJ2-3, with D possibly TRBD2 on 6 matching bases. The length of the CDR3 is 16 residues. Trimming took 3 bases from V and 2 from J, leaving 15 bases between them. Germline CDR1 and CDR2: LGHDT and YNNKEL (reference sequence). The CDR3 region has the DNA TGTGCCAGCAGCCAGGACTTTCGGGGGACCACAGATACGCAGTATTTT. Translation gives CASSQDFRGTTDTQYF.

The chain carries TRBV21-1 and TRBJ2-7; the table's D call, TRBD1, has no DNA check behind it. TRBV21-1 is recorded as a pseudogene. The CDR3 totals 16 residues. CDR3 amino acids: CASSKARRTGDYEQYF. The CDR3 coding sequence is TGTGCCAGCAGCAAAGCCCGAAGGACAGGGGACTACGAGCAGTACTTC.

This chain uses TRBV9 with TRBJ2-1, with D hard to call. This CDR3 has 12 residues. Per the germline V gene, CDR1 is SGDLS and CDR2 is YYNGEE. The V gene lost 4 bases and the J gene lost 1 base, with 3 bases spanning the gap. In nucleotides, the CDR3 is TGTGCCAGCAGCCAATCCTACAATGAGCAGTTCTTC. Translation: CASSQSYNEQFF.

This sequence joins TRBV6-5 and TRBJ1-1; D gene ambiguous. The V end lost 0 bases, the J end lost 1 base, and 9 bases lay between the germline ends. Germline V gene data show CDR1 as MNHEY and CDR2 as SVGAGI. CDR3 length equals 15 residues. CDR3 nucleotides: TGTGCCAGCAGTTACTCGCCCGGAGGGAACACTGAAGCTTTCTTT. Translated: CASSYSPGGNTEAFF.

V is TRBV5-1 and J is TRBJ2-2, with TRBD1 matching over 9 bases. CDR1 is SGHRS, CDR2 YFSETQ, per germline. Trimming cost V 4 bases and J 6 bases; bases outside gene matches: 4. CDR3 length: 14 residues. In DNA form, the CDR3 reads TGCGCCAGCAGCACGGGACAGGGTTCCGGGGAGCTGTTTTTT. Translation: CASSTGQGSGELFF. Drawing the rest from reference TRBV5-1 and TRBJ2-2, the complete variable domain is KAGVTQTPRYLIKTRGQQVTLSCSPISGHRSVSWYQQTPGQGLQFLFEYFSETQRNKGNFPGRFSGRQFSNSRSEMNVSTLELGDSALYLCASSTGQGSGELFFGEGSRLTVL.

V usage is TRBV21-1 and J usage is TRBJ1-1; TRBD1 reflects the table's D call only, with no check against the DNA. TRBV21-1 is listed as a pseudogene. The CDR3 is 16 amino acids. Here the CDR3 reads CASSPRTGKMNTEAFF. CDR3 DNA: TGTGCCAGCAGCCCGCGTACAGGGAAAATGAACACTGAAGCTTTCTTT.

J is TRBJ1-4 and V is TRBV7-3; D perhaps matches TRBD1 (5 bases). CDR3 length equals 16 residues. CDR1 and CDR2 (germline): SGHTA, FQGTGA. V was trimmed by 7 bases and J by 4 bases, leaving 19 bases between them. The CDR3 region has the DNA TGTGCCAGCACCTCCGAAAGAAGGGGATATAATGAAAAACTGTTTTTT. Translated: CASTSERRGYNEKLFF.

The chain links TRBV30 to TRBJ1-5; 10 bases match TRBD1. The length of the CDR3 is 14 residues. V was clipped by 1 base and J by 5 bases; unmatched bases: 2. The germline gives CDR1 GTSNPN, CDR2 SVGIG (reference sequence). The chain's CDR3 is CAWSADRGHQPQHF. CDR3 sequence (DNA): TGTGCCTGGAGTGCTGACAGGGGGCATCAGCCCCAGCATTTT.

Only one count was recorded for this clone. The V call is TRBV30, the J call TRBJ2-1; 8 bases map to TRBD2. Germline CDR1 reads GTSNPN; CDR2 reads SVGIG (reference sequence). With V trimmed by 8 bases and J by 2 bases, 5 bases remained unmatched. This CDR3 spans 13 amino acids. This CDR3 is CAHTSGPYNEQFF. For the CDR3, the DNA is TGTGCCCACACTAGCGGCCCCTACAATGAGCAGTTCTTC. Using reference TRBV30 and TRBJ2-1 for the parts outside the CDR3, the full variable domain is SQTIHQWPATLVQPVGSPLSLECTVEGTSNPNLYWYRQAAGRGLQLLFYSVGIGQISSEVPQNLSASRPQDRQFILSSKKLLLSDSGFYLCAHTSGPYNEQFFGPGTRLTVL.

This rearrangement joins TRBV7-6 to TRBJ1-4, with 8 positions matching TRBD1. The CDR3 totals 15 residues. Germline-derived CDR1 and CDR2 are SGHVS and FNYEAQ. With 5 bases clipped from V and 3 bases from J, the junction kept 5 bases outside the gene matches. The CDR3 DNA sequence: TGTGCCAGCAGCAACCCGACAGGGGCTAATGAAAAACTGTTTTTT. Translation: CASSNPTGANEKLFF.

V and J are TRBV10-2 and TRBJ2-3, with 9 bases identical to TRBD1. CDR3 length: 16 residues. Germline V gives CDR1 WSHSY, CDR2 SAAADI. Trimming at V came to 7 bases and at J to 3 bases, leaving 11 bases not matched to a gene. The CDR3 spells CASTLAGTGLTDTQYF. DNA of the CDR3: TGCGCCAGCACCTTAGCCGGGACAGGGTTGACAGATACGCAGTATTTT.

The rearrangement links TRBV6-5 to TRBJ1-5; D gene uncertain. The CDR3 covers 13 residues. V was shortened by 6 bases and J by 0 bases, with 6 bases between the two germline ends. Germline V gene sequence: CDR1 MNHEY, CDR2 SVGAGI. The chain's CDR3 is CASSGLSNQPQHF. CDR3 nucleotides: TGTGCCAGCAGCGGACTTAGCAATCAGCCCCAGCATTTT.